This T cell receptor (beta chain) comes out of a study of T-cell reconstitution after alpha-beta-depleted transplantation in children (dated by TCRdb to 2016 to 2017). The study in broad terms: T-cell immune reconstitution after TCRalphabeta/CD19-depleted allogeneic hematopoietic cell transplantation in children was quantitatively tracked in the study by means of TCR repertoire profiling. Overall results and qualifications from the work: The frequencies of hyperexpanded clones fell over the following months, and after one year, T-cell counts and TCRbeta diversity were mostly attributed to newly produced T cells. The apparently early alphabetaT-cell count recovery about two months after transplant was reportedly dependent on only several hundred rapidly expanded clones derived from non-depleted graft cells. In some patients, the high TCRbeta diversity seen at day 60 was put down to recipient T cells and intrathymic progenitors that had survived conditioning.

Interpreted using the paper, the treatment or condition label stands for: allogeneic hematopoietic cell transplantation with graft depleted of TCRalphabeta T cells and CD19 B cells. TCRalphabeta/CD19-depleted allogeneic hematopoietic cell grafts were given to the transplant recipients, all of whom were children. Library method: PCR. The instrument given in TCRdb is Illumina HiSeq 2500. To normalize quantification of the TCRbeta repertoire, the TCR libraries were built with molecular barcoding that relied on unique molecular identifiers. In TCRdb, the public reads were trimmed at Q25 with fastp and aligned with MiXCR, with productive beta chains retained. Each CDR3 protein gets just one entry, which takes the most common genes and DNA from the rows behind it. The table for this sample lists fewer than 450,000 distinct CDR3 sequences; 15% to 20% of them were counted only once. Clones ranked in the top ten supply roughly 40% of the sample.

This clonotype was detected a few times. There is no known antigen for this receptor. Per-nucleotide qualities are absent, and no much larger clonotype sits a single base away. Sequencing used PBMCs, mostly from graft donor cells, obtained 360 days after TCRalphabeta/CD19-depleted stem cell transplant. The sequence derives from a male patient between 2 and 10 years old who had a stem cell transplant for acute lymphoblastic leukemia, so the T cells may come from the graft donor.

The sequenced DNA: TGTGCCAGCAGTTTGGGGGGACCCTTCCAAGAGACCCAGTACTTC. Its translation is CASSLGGPFQETQYF. The sequence links TRBV27 to TRBJ2-5; 6 matching bases give a weak D call of TRBD2. V and J lose 3 bases and 1 base, and a span of 12 bases separates them. CDR1 and CDR2 (MNHEY, SMNVEV) derive from the germline V gene (reference sequence). Reading from cysteine to phenylalanine, the CDR3 counts 15 amino acids. Just CDR3 DNA is preserved here, 45 bases in frame from base 1.